These T cell receptor beta chains were read from a single sample in a study of blood T cell repertoires in COVID-19. Assay used: immunoSEQ multiplex PCR; TCRdb lists only in-frame clones, some missing. The sample includes some 300,000 clones, 89% of them seen just once. The sequencing sample was made of PBMCs or T cells enriched from blood (not recorded which). These receptor sequences come from a woman in her thirties who had recovered from COVID-19. Both conserved end residues are part of each CDR3. The D gene is left open where the match is weak. Clone size appears in some rows only: once, few, many, or a class for an expanded clone.

abundance,d_gene,v_gene,j_gene,CDR3nt,CDR3aa
.,.,TRBV19,TRBJ2-7,TGTGCCAGTAGTGCTATCGGGAAGGAAAACGAGCAGTACTTC,CASSAIGKENEQYF
.,.,TRBV19,TRBJ1-1,TGTGCCAGTAGTATGCACGGTCTGAACACTGAAGCTTTCTTT,CASSMHGLNTEAFF
.,.,TRBV12-3/TRBV12-4,TRBJ1-1,TGTGCCAGCAGTGCAAGATCCGGGACTGAAGCTTTCTTT,CASSARSGTEAFF
.,.,TRBV12-3/TRBV12-4,TRBJ1-2,TGTGCCAGCAGTTCATTTGAAAGGAGTGGCTACACCTTC,CASSSFERSGYTF
.,.,TRBV7-8,TRBJ2-2,TGTGCCAGCAGCCTTACCCCGGGACATCTGAACACCGGGGAGCTGTTTTTT,CASSLTPGHLNTGELFF
.,.,TRBV25-1,TRBJ2-7,TGTGCCAGTACAGGCTCCTACGAGCAGTACTTC,CASTGSYEQYF
.,.,TRBV6-2/TRBV6-3,TRBJ2-1,TGTGCCAGCAGTCGAGCGGCCTCCTACAATGAGCAGTTCTTC,CASSRAASYNEQFF
once,TRBD2,TRBV12-5,TRBJ2-7,TGTGCTAGTGGTTTGGTCCTCGGGAGGCCTTCCTACGAGCAGTACTTC,CASGLVLGRPSYEQYF
.,TRBD2,TRBV5-4,TRBJ2-5,TGTGCCAGCAGCTTGACGGCTAGCGGGAGGGCCTGGGAGACCCAGTACTTC,CASSLTASGRAWETQYF
.,.,TRBV27,TRBJ1-2,TGTGCCAGCACCGCGGACTATTCTACTTTGGGCGGCTACACCTTC,CASTADYSTLGGYTF
.,.,TRBV7-2,TRBJ1-2,TGTGCCAGCAGCTTAGGTCTCAGAAACTATGGCTACACCTTC,CASSLGLRNYGYTF
.,TRBD1,TRBV30,TRBJ1-2,TGTGCCTGGAAACAGGGGGCGGGTGGCTACACCTTC,CAWKQGAGGYTF
.,TRBD1,TRBV4-1,TRBJ1-3,TGCGCCAGCAGCCAAGATATCGTGGGTTGGGACAGGCTTGGTGGCGCTGGAAACACCATATATTTT,CASSQDIVGWDRLGGAGNTIYF
.,TRBD2,TRBV6-2/TRBV6-3,TRBJ2-1,TGTGCCAGCAGTTACGTACTGCGCGGGAGTTCCCAGTTCTTC,CASSYVLRGSSQFF
.,.,TRBV7-6,TRBJ2-7,TGTGCCAGCAGCTCGGACCCTTCGGGGGAGCAGTACTTC,CASSSDPSGEQYF
.,TRBD1,TRBV10-3,TRBJ1-5,TGTGCCATCAGTACAGGGGGCCAAGGCGGTCAGCCCCAGCATTTT,CAISTGGQGGQPQHF
.,.,TRBV20-1,TRBJ1-2,TGCAGTGCTAGAGCGTCGAGTGGCTACACCTTC,CSARASSGYTF
.,.,TRBV6-1,TRBJ1-5,TGTGCCAGCAGTGAAGCGACAGCTAATCAGCCCCAGCATTTT,CASSEATANQPQHF
.,.,TRBV7-2,TRBJ2-5,TGTGCCAGCAGCCGTTATGTAGAGACCCAGTACTTC,CASSRYVETQYF
.,.,TRBV13,TRBJ1-2,TGTGCCAGCAGCTTAGGAGAGGGGGGGTATGGCTACACCTTC,CASSLGEGGYGYTF
.,TRBD2,TRBV28,TRBJ2-1,TGTGCCAGCAGTTTAGCGGGAGGATCAAATGAGCAGTTCTTC,CASSLAGGSNEQFF
.,.,TRBV7-9,TRBJ2-5,TGTGCCAGCAGCTTAGCCGCCCGGGAGACCCAGTACTTC,CASSLAARETQYF
once,.,TRBV21-1,TRBJ2-5,TGTGCCAGCAACGGGGGGTCCACCCAGTACTTC,CASNGGSTQYF
.,.,TRBV6-5,TRBJ1-1,TGTGCCAGCAGTCAAAACGACAGGGCTTTCTTT,CASSQNDRAFF
.,.,TRBV10-3,TRBJ1-1,TGTGCCATCAGAGACACCCAGAACACTGAAGCTTTCTTT,CAIRDTQNTEAFF
.,TRBD1,TRBV20-1,TRBJ1-2,TGCAGTGCTAGTTATCCGGGACAGGGATATGGCTACACCTTC,CSASYPGQGYGYTF
.,TRBD2,TRBV12-5,TRBJ2-5,TGTGCTACCCGGACTAGCGGGAGTGAGACCCAGTACTTC,CATRTSGSETQYF
.,TRBD1,TRBV3-1/TRBV3-2,TRBJ2-1,TGTGCCAGCAGCCGAAAATACCAGGGACAGGGAAACAATGAGCAGTTCTTC,CASSRKYQGQGNNEQFF
.,.,TRBV7-2,TRBJ2-5,TGTGCCAGCAGCCGCGAAGAGACCCAGTACTTC,CASSREETQYF
once,.,TRBV7-9,TRBJ1-2,TGTGCCAGCAGCTTAGGACAGGCGAGTGGCTACACCTTC,CASSLGQASGYTF
.,.,TRBV30,TRBJ1-5,TGTGCCTGGATGAACCGGACAGAGTCGAGGTCCGATAGCAATCAGCCCCAGCATTTT,CAWMNRTESRSDSNQPQHF
.,TRBD1,TRBV2,TRBJ1-6,TGTGCCAGCAGTGAGACAGGGCTTTATTCACCCCTCCACTTT,CASSETGLYSPLHF
.,.,TRBV12-5,TRBJ2-7,TGTGCTAGTGGGATTTTTTTTGGAGCGCACTCCTACGAGCAGTACTTC,CASGIFFGAHSYEQYF
.,.,TRBV18,TRBJ1-4,TGTGCCAGCTCCCCCGGAACGGGTACGGAAAAACTGTTTTTT,CASSPGTGTEKLFF
.,.,TRBV19,TRBJ1-2,TGTGCCAGTAGGGAGACGCTAGGACAGACTACGTATGGCTACACCTTC,CASRETLGQTTYGYTF
.,.,TRBV20-1,TRBJ1-3,TGCAGTGCTAGTGAAGGGGCTAGAAACACCATATATTTT,CSASEGARNTIYF
.,.,TRBV18,TRBJ1-2,TGTGCCAGCTCGCCAGAGGGAGGCGACTATGGCTACACCTTC,CASSPEGGDYGYTF
.,.,TRBV29-1,TRBJ2-7,TGCAGCGTTGAGGTTCAGCGGAGCTACGAGCAGTACTTC,CSVEVQRSYEQYF
.,TRBD1,TRBV19,TRBJ2-1,TGTGCCACGAGACAGGGGAACAATGAGCAGTTCTTC,CATRQGNNEQFF
.,TRBD1,TRBV7-2,TRBJ1-2,TGTGCCAGCAGCTTAGTTGGTGGGACAGGGCCCTTAAACACCTATGGCTACACCTTC,CASSLVGGTGPLNTYGYTF
.,TRBD1,TRBV12-3/TRBV12-4,TRBJ1-2,TGTGCCAGCAGTTCGGGACAGTCCTATGGCTACACCTTC,CASSSGQSYGYTF
.,TRBD1,TRBV2,TRBJ2-5,TGTGCCAGCAGTTGGCCAGGGGGCGAAGAGACCCAGTACTTC,CASSWPGGEETQYF